This T cell receptor beta chain is from a study of metastatic and nonmetastatic thyroid tumors. No patient had received any treatment before thyroid surgery. This CDR3 is 13 amino acids long. Germline V gives CDR1 GTSNPN, CDR2 SVGIG (reference sequence). Deletions cut 2 bases from V and 7 bases from J, with 12 bases between. In this sample, this clone turned up many times. With MiXCR, TCRdb called clones anew from the PCR reads. The sample records some 83,000 clones, around 13% being singletons. This clonotype was obtained from a female donor with papillary thyroid cancer or a benign thyroid nodule (not recorded which). Some clones in this sample may be carry-over from other donors' samples. Sequenced: tumor tissue. The chain carries TRBV30 and TRBJ1-5; maybe TRBD1 (6 bases). The CDR3 DNA follows: TGTGCCTGGAGTTGGGGGGGGCGACAGCCCCAGCATTTT. It codes for CAWSWGGRQPQHF.